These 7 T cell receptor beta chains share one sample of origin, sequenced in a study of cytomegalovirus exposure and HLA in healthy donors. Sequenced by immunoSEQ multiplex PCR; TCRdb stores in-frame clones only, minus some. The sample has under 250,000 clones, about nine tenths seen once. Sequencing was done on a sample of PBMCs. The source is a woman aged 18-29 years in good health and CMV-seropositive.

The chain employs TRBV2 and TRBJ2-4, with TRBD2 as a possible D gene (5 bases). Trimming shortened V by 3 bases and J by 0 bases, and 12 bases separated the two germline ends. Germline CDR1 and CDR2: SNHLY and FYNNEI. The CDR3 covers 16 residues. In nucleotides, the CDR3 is TGTGCCAGCAGTGAGGACTCTCATCTAGCCAAAAACATTCAGTACTTC. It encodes CASSEDSHLAKNIQYF.

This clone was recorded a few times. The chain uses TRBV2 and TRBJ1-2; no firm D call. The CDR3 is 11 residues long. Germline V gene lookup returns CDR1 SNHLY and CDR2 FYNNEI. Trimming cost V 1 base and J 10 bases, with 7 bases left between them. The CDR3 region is CASSEGSNYTF. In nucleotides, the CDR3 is TGTGCCAGCAGTGAAGGGTCTAACTACACCTTC.

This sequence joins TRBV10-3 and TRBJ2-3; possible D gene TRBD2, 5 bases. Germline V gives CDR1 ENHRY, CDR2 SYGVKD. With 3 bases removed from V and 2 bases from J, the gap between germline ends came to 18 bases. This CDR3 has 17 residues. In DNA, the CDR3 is TGTGCCATCAGTGAAGGGATAGTGCGGGCAAACACAGATACGCAGTATTTT. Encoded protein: CAISEGIVRANTDTQYF.

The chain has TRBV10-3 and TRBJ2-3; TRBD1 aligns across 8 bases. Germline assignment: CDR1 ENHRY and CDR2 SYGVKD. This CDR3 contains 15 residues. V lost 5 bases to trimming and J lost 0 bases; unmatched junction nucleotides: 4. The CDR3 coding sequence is TGTGCCATCAGTTTGGACAGGGCGAGCACAGATACGCAGTATTTT. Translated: CAISLDRASTDTQYF.

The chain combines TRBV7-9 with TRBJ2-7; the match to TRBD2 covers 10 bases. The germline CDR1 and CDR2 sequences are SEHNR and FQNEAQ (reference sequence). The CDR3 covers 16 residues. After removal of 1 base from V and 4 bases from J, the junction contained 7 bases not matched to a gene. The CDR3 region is CASSLEAGGRMYEQYF. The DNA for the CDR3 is TGTGCCAGCAGCTTAGAAGCGGGAGGGAGAATGTACGAGCAGTACTTC.

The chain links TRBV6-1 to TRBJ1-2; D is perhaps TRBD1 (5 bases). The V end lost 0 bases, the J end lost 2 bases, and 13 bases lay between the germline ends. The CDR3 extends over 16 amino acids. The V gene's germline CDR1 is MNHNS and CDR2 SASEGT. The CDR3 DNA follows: TGTGCCAGCAGTGAAGCGCCCCGGGGGAGAAACTATGGCTACACCTTC. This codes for CASSEAPRGRNYGYTF.

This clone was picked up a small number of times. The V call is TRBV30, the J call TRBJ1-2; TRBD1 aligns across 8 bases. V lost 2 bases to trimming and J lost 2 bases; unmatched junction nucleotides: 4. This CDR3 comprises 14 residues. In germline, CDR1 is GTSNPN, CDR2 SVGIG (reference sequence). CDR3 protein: CAWSRTGRNYGYTF. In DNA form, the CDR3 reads TGTGCCTGGAGTCGGACAGGGCGAAACTATGGCTACACCTTC.